This is a list of T cell receptor beta chains from one sample in a study of blood T cell repertoires in COVID-19. Assay used: immunoSEQ multiplex PCR; TCRdb lists only in-frame clones, some missing. The sample lists 140,000 to 150,000 clones, over 70% occurring once. Sample: peripheral blood. These TCRs come from a woman in her fifties or sixties with acute or convalescent COVID-19. Each CDR3 is given with its conserved first and last residue. The D gene is left open where the match is weak. A clone size is listed for some rows: how often the clone was seen (once, few, many), or a class if it is expanded.

len	d_gene	abundance	v_gene	j_gene	CDR3nt	CDR3aa
13	.	few	TRBV7-8	TRBJ1-6	TGTGCCAGCAGCCCGATGCGGGATTCACCCCTCCACTTT	CASSPMRDSPLHF
14	.	.	TRBV11-3	TRBJ2-1	TGTGCCAGCAGCTTTACTAGTTGGGACAATGAGCAGTTCTTC	CASSFTSWDNEQFF
13	.	.	TRBV27	TRBJ2-7	TGTGCCAGCAGTTCTGGAGAGAACTACGAGCAGTACTTC	CASSSGENYEQYF
16	.	.	TRBV28	TRBJ2-4	TGTGCCAGCAGAGGGGGGGTAACGGTGGGAAAAAACATTCAGTACTTC	CASRGGVTVGKNIQYF
16	.	.	TRBV5-4	TRBJ2-1	TGTGCCAGCAGCTTGGGGCTGGCGGGATCTTACAATGAGCAGTTCTTC	CASSLGLAGSYNEQFF
16	.	.	TRBV11-3	TRBJ2-1	TGTGCCAGCAGCTTAGACGGGAACCGGGCCCACAATGAGCAGTTCTTC	CASSLDGNRAHNEQFF
14	TRBD1	.	TRBV7-9	TRBJ2-7	TGTGCCAGCAGCTTTGGGGACAGGGTGGGCGAGCAGTACTTC	CASSFGDRVGEQYF
16	.	once	TRBV7-8	TRBJ2-3	TGTGCCAGCAGCTTAGGGAGGGGAGCCGGCACAGATACGCAGTATTTT	CASSLGRGAGTDTQYF
10	TRBD1	.	TRBV25-1	TRBJ1-1	TGTGCCAGCGGGGACAGGGAAGCTTTCTTT	CASGDREAFF
15	.	once	TRBV5-1	TRBJ1-2	TGCGCCAGCAGCTTGGTGGCCAGGGGCCCATATGGCTACACCTTC	CASSLVARGPYGYTF
16	TRBD2	.	TRBV15	TRBJ2-1	TGTGCCACCAGCAGATCCGGGACTAGCGGTTACAATGAGCAGTTCTTC	CATSRSGTSGYNEQFF
13	.	.	TRBV28	TRBJ1-3	TGTGCCAGCAGAAGACAAGGAGGAAACACCATATATTTT	CASRRQGGNTIYF
15	TRBD1	.	TRBV6-6	TRBJ2-7	TGTGCCAGCAGTTACGGGACAGGGATGTCCTACGAGCAGTACTTC	CASSYGTGMSYEQYF
15	.	.	TRBV24-1	TRBJ2-1	TGTGCCATCTCAAGCCGACTAGGGACAGACAATGAGCAGTTCTTC	CAISSRLGTDNEQFF
15	.	.	TRBV5-1	TRBJ1-2	TGCGCCAGCAGCTCCGAGGGTAGGACTAACTATGGCTACACCTTC	CASSSEGRTNYGYTF
13	TRBD1	.	TRBV23-1	TRBJ2-7	TGCGCCAGCAGTCAGGACAGGGTCTACGAGCAGTACTTC	CASSQDRVYEQYF
16	TRBD1	.	TRBV7-9	TRBJ2-1	TGTGCCAGCAGCTCGTACCGGGACAGGGTGTACAATGAGCAGTTCTTC	CASSSYRDRVYNEQFF
14	.	few	TRBV28	TRBJ1-2	TGTGCCAGCCGACTTTCCGGGGAGAACTATGGCTACACCTTC	CASRLSGENYGYTF
15	.	once	TRBV3-1/TRBV3-2	TRBJ2-7	TGTGCCAGCAGCCAAGACCTAGGCACCTCCTACGAGCAGTACTTC	CASSQDLGTSYEQYF
14	.	.	TRBV11-3	TRBJ2-7	TGTGCCAGCAGCCCTACGGCGGGGTCCTACGAGCAGTACTTC	CASSPTAGSYEQYF
12	.	few	TRBV2	TRBJ2-1	TGTGCCAGCAGTGATGCGTACAATGAGCAGTTCTTC	CASSDAYNEQFF
16	TRBD2	.	TRBV3-1/TRBV3-2	TRBJ2-1	TGTGCCAGCAGCCAAGAAGCGGGAGGCACATACAATGAGCAGTTCTTC	CASSQEAGGTYNEQFF
11	.	.	TRBV2	TRBJ2-5	TGTGCCAGCGCGGGTCAAGAGACCCAGTACTTC	CASAGQETQYF
15	TRBD2	.	TRBV5-6	TRBJ2-3	TGTGCCAGCAGCTTGGTGGCGGGAGGGCGGGATACGCAGTATTTT	CASSLVAGGRDTQYF
15	.	.	TRBV27	TRBJ2-1	TGTGCCAGCAGTTTAAGGCTAGCGACAAACAATGAGCAGTTCTTC	CASSLRLATNNEQFF
12	.	.	TRBV18	TRBJ2-7	TGTGCCAGCTCACCGTGGGGGGACGAGCAGTACTTC	CASSPWGDEQYF
18	.	.	TRBV7-6	TRBJ2-1	TGTGCCAGCAGCTTAGTCCCTAGAAGTCCAAGCTCCTACAATGAGCAGTTCTTC	CASSLVPRSPSSYNEQFF
15	TRBD1	.	TRBV5-1	TRBJ2-5	TGCGCCAGCAGCTTGGGGACAGGGGGACTTGAGACCCAGTACTTC	CASSLGTGGLETQYF
16	.	.	TRBV5-8	TRBJ1-2	TGTGCCAGCAGCTTGTCAAAGGGAGTGGGGATCTATGGCTACACCTTC	CASSLSKGVGIYGYTF
19	TRBD2	.	TRBV3-1/TRBV3-2	TRBJ2-5	TGTGCCAGCAGCCAAGAAACGGGACTAGCGGGAGGGCCAAGGGAGACCCAGTACTTC	CASSQETGLAGGPRETQYF
18	TRBD2	.	TRBV11-2	TRBJ2-7	TGTGCCAGCAGCCGAGCTTTCGGGGCTAGCGGGAGTATCTACGAGCAGTACTTC	CASSRAFGASGSIYEQYF
15	.	.	TRBV5-6	TRBJ2-1	TGTGCCAGCAGCAGGGGCCCTTACACTTACAATGAGCAGTTCTTC	CASSRGPYTYNEQFF
14	TRBD1	.	TRBV11-2	TRBJ1-1	TGTGCCAGCAGCTTTGGACAGGGGAAGGCTGAAGCTTTCTTT	CASSFGQGKAEAFF
12	.	few	TRBV7-9	TRBJ2-2	TGTGCCAGCAGCCCCTATACCGGGGAGCTGTTTTTT	CASSPYTGELFF
15	.	.	TRBV4-1	TRBJ2-7	TGCGCCAGCAGCCTAGATCAGGGATCCTACTACGAGCAGTACTTC	CASSLDQGSYYEQYF
15	.	.	TRBV11-2	TRBJ2-3	TGTGCCAGCAGCCTCTCCCCTACCTTATCAGATACGCAGTATTTT	CASSLSPTLSDTQYF
14	TRBD1	.	TRBV5-4	TRBJ1-6	TGTGCCAGCAGCATAACAGGGGGCTTTTCACCCCTCCACTTT	CASSITGGFSPLHF
13	TRBD1	few	TRBV28	TRBJ2-4	TGTGCCAGCAGTCCGGGACAGCAAAACATTCAGTACTTC	CASSPGQQNIQYF
15	.	.	TRBV18	TRBJ1-5	TGTGCCAGCTCAGCCGTAGGTTTCGGAGGGCAGCCCCAGCATTTT	CASSAVGFGGQPQHF
15	TRBD1	.	TRBV18	TRBJ1-4	TGTGCCAGCTCACGGGGGACAGGGGCTAATGAAAAACTGTTTTTT	CASSRGTGANEKLFF
17	.	.	TRBV28	TRBJ1-4	TGTGCCAGCAAGGGAGGTCGCTGGGACTACAATAATGAAAAACTGTTTTTT	CASKGGRWDYNNEKLFF
13	.	.	TRBV2	TRBJ1-4	TGTGCCAGCAGTATCCAGGGCGGAGAAAAACTGTTTTTT	CASSIQGGEKLFF
14	TRBD2	.	TRBV9	TRBJ2-7	TGTGCCAGCAGTTTAGCGGGAGGGCCCTACGAGCAGTACTTC	CASSLAGGPYEQYF
12	.	.	TRBV12-3/TRBV12-4	TRBJ1-2	TGTGCCAGCAGTCGAGCCTACTATGGCTACACCTTC	CASSRAYYGYTF
15	.	.	TRBV28	TRBJ2-1	TGTGCCAGCATTCCTATCAACGTCAGGGGAAATGAGCAGTTCTTC	CASIPINVRGNEQFF
20	TRBD2	.	TRBV19	TRBJ2-1	TGTGCCAGTAGTATTGTTCAGGGGATGGTGCGGGGGGGCTCCTACAATGAGCAGTTCTTC	CASSIVQGMVRGGSYNEQFF
14	TRBD2	once	TRBV5-1	TRBJ2-2	TGCGCCAGCAGCGGGACTATAACGACCGGGGAGCTGTTTTTT	CASSGTITTGELFF
18	TRBD2	.	TRBV7-8	TRBJ2-3	TGTGCCAGCAGCTTAGCGAACCCCCTAGCGGGATGGGCAGATACGCAGTATTTT	CASSLANPLAGWADTQYF
14	.	.	TRBV10-1	TRBJ1-1	TGCGCCAGCAGTGAGCTTACCGGGGGCACTGAAGCTTTCTTT	CASSELTGGTEAFF
16	TRBD2	.	TRBV28	TRBJ2-1	TGTGCCAGCAATATGATACTAGCGGGAGTTTACAATGAGCAGTTCTTC	CASNMILAGVYNEQFF
16	TRBD1	few	TRBV4-2	TRBJ1-5	TGTGCCAGCAGCCAAGGGGACAGGGGTAGCAATCAGCCCCAGCATTTT	CASSQGDRGSNQPQHF
15	TRBD1	.	TRBV5-1	TRBJ1-6	TGCGCCAGCAGCTCCGGACAGGGTGATAATTCACCCCTCCACTTT	CASSSGQGDNSPLHF
14	TRBD1	.	TRBV28	TRBJ2-7	TGTGCCAGCAGTCCAGGACAGGGGGCGGGCGAGCAGTACTTC	CASSPGQGAGEQYF
15	.	.	TRBV5-4	TRBJ1-3	TGTGCCAGCAGCCTCGACAACGCCGGAGGAAACACCATATATTTT	CASSLDNAGGNTIYF
15	.	.	TRBV7-2	TRBJ2-2	TGTGCCAGCAGCTTAGTCGGACTGAACACCGGGGAGCTGTTTTTT	CASSLVGLNTGELFF
13	.	many	TRBV30	TRBJ1-1	TGTGCCACCCGGGGTTCTCAGTGGACTGAAGCTTTCTTT	CATRGSQWTEAFF
17	.	.	TRBV18	TRBJ1-3	TGTGCCAGCTCACCACGCAGTGAACCCCTCTCTGGAAACACCATATATTTT	CASSPRSEPLSGNTIYF
16	TRBD1	.	TRBV5-6	TRBJ1-1	TGTGCCAGCAGCGGGGACAGGGGCCGATCGAACACTGAAGCTTTCTTT	CASSGDRGRSNTEAFF
18	TRBD1	.	TRBV28	TRBJ2-5	TGTGCCAGCAGTTCAAACAGGGGGCACACCCGTCTCCAAGAGACCCAGTACTTC	CASSSNRGHTRLQETQYF